This record covers a single T cell receptor (beta chain). The antigen remains undetermined. Trimming pared 5 bases from V and 7 bases from J, leaving 14 bases between. The CDR3 is 14 amino acids. In germline, CDR1 is SSHAT, CDR2 FNYEAQ (reference sequence). These data come from a study of T cell repertoires in cytomegalovirus infection. Notes on the study in general: Identification of carriers of CMV plus the relevant HLA was achieved through cumulative public TCR beta family frequency.

From the reads, TCRdb called clonotypes with MiXCR, one entry per CDR3 protein. The sample contains more than 200,000 distinct CDR3 sequences, roughly 9% of which appear only once. V is TRBV7-7 and J is TRBJ2-2; TRBD1 is a possible D gene (5 bases). The source is a human donor in good health (CMV status not recorded). Some clones in this sample may be carry-over from other donors' samples. The sample taken for sequencing was PBMCs. The CDR3 is CASSPTPGIGELFF. The DNA of the CDR3 is TGTGCCAGCAGCCCCACTCCAGGGATCGGGGAGCTGTTTTTT.